The 29 T cell receptor beta chains given below trace back to one sample, sequenced in a study of cytomegalovirus exposure and HLA in healthy donors. Profiled with immunoSEQ multiplex PCR; TCRdb holds only in-frame clones, not every one. The table shows over 110,000 clones, with less than 90% occurring only once. Sequencing was performed on PBMCs. These receptors originate from a man younger than 30 in good health and CMV-seronegative.

This chain links TRBV6-5 with TRBJ1-2, with TRBD1 as a possible D gene (5 bases). The CDR3 totals 14 residues. Trimming shortened V by 7 bases and J by 2 bases, and 14 bases separated the two germline ends. The germline CDR1 and CDR2 sequences are MNHEY and SVGAGI. CDR3 in DNA: TGTGCCAGCACGACGTGGCGGACAAACTATGGCTACACCTTC. It specifies CASTTWRTNYGYTF.

The chain joins TRBV29-1 to TRBJ2-7; 8 bases match TRBD2. CDR3 length: 13 residues. Unmatched junction bases numbered 5, after V lost 4 bases and J lost 3 bases. Germline assignment: CDR1 SQVTM and CDR2 ANQGSEA. The CDR3 here is CSVVGLEHYEQYF. CDR3 sequence (DNA): TGCAGCGTTGTGGGACTAGAGCACTACGAGCAGTACTTC.

This chain uses TRBV6-5 with TRBJ1-1; 9 bases line up with TRBD1. Per germline, CDR1 MNHEY and CDR2 SVGAGI. CDR3 length equals 14 residues. Trimming took 6 bases from V and 5 from J; bases not matched to a gene: 7. The CDR3 nucleotides are TGTGCCAGCAGGGCGGGGACAGGGTGGACTGAAGCTTTCTTT. Translated, it gives CASRAGTGWTEAFF.

The V gene is TRBV20-1, the J gene TRBJ2-1, with D hard to call. V lost 5 bases and J lost 10, with 12 bases in between. Germline CDR1 is DFQATT and CDR2 is SNEGSKA (reference sequence). This CDR3 has 11 residues. The CDR3 loop reads CSAPTWSEQFF. The CDR3, as DNA: TGCAGTGCTCCCACTTGGAGCGAGCAGTTCTTC.

The J gene is TRBJ2-7, the V gene TRBV7-8; D remains unclear. Trimming cost V 1 base and J 2 bases, with 9 bases left between them. The CDR3 extends over 14 amino acids. CDR1 is SGHVS and CDR2 is FQNEAQ in the germline V gene. The CDR3 here is CASSLVHTTYEQYF. CDR3 in DNA: TGTGCCAGCAGCTTAGTACACACAACCTACGAGCAGTACTTC.

The genes are TRBV7-9 and TRBJ2-3; TRBD1 is a possible D gene (6 bases). V was trimmed by 4 bases and J by 4 bases, leaving 18 bases between them. Germline-derived CDR1 and CDR2 are SEHNR and FQNEAQ (reference sequence). The CDR3 length is 16 residues. In DNA, the CDR3 is TGTGCCAGCAGCTCTAACAGGGTTGGGATCGCAGATACGCAGTATTTT. This translates into CASSSNRVGIADTQYF.

J is TRBJ2-1 and V is TRBV5-1; D perhaps matches TRBD2 (6 bases). This CDR3 has 16 residues. Germline CDR1 and CDR2: SGHRS and YFSETQ. Deletions cut 5 bases from V and 8 bases from J, with 23 bases between. CDR3 region: CASSRMTSGTVDEQFF. CDR3 DNA sequence: TGCGCCAGCAGTCGGATGACTAGTGGGACGGTTGATGAGCAGTTCTTC.

The chain joins TRBV27 to TRBJ2-7; TRBD2 agrees at 9 bases. CDR3 length: 16 amino acids. Germline V gives CDR1 MNHEY, CDR2 SMNVEV (reference sequence). Germline trimming cut 5 bases from V and 3 bases from J; bases unmatched to any gene: 11. CDR3 in amino acids: CASSLVAGAAHYEQYF. CDR3 DNA: TGTGCCAGCAGTCTAGTAGCGGGGGCAGCCCACTACGAGCAGTACTTC.

J is TRBJ2-7 and V is TRBV10-3; the match to TRBD1 covers 9 bases. There are 14 residues in the CDR3. CDR1 and CDR2 from the germline V gene are ENHRY and SYGVKD. Unmatched junction bases numbered 10, after V lost 8 bases and J lost 5 bases. In nucleotides, the CDR3 is TGTGCCATCTCCGAGGACAGGGGAATAGACGAGCAGTACTTC. The encoded protein is CAISEDRGIDEQYF.

The chain combines TRBV7-9 with TRBJ2-7, with D perhaps matching TRBD2 (7 bases). Germline V gives CDR1 SEHNR, CDR2 FQNEAQ (reference sequence). The CDR3 is 12 amino acids. The V end lost 5 bases, the J end lost 5 bases, and 10 bases lay between the germline ends. The CDR3 reads CASSRGANEQYF. CDR3 sequence (DNA): TGTGCCAGCAGCCGGGGGGCCAACGAGCAGTACTTC.

V is TRBV5-1 and J is TRBJ2-2; 7 bases are a match to TRBD1. The CDR3 has 16 residues. The V gene end was trimmed by 1 base and the J gene end by 0 bases; junction bases not matched to a gene: 3. Per germline, CDR1 SGHRS and CDR2 YFSETQ. CDR3 DNA: TGCGCCAGCAGCTTGTTGGGGACAGCGAACACCGGGGAGCTGTTTTTT. Protein sequence: CASSLLGTANTGELFF.

The chain is built from TRBV2 and TRBJ2-1; 7 bases align to TRBD2. Germline trimming cut 9 bases from V and 1 base from J; bases unmatched to any gene: 3. This CDR3 region has 13 residues. Germline CDR1 SNHLY, CDR2 FYNNEI. Written as DNA, the CDR3 is TGTGCCAGTTCCGGGGGGTCCTACAATGAGCAGTTCTTC. Protein product: CASSGGSYNEQFF. Drawing the rest from reference TRBV2 and TRBJ2-1, the complete variable domain is EPEVTQTPSHQVTQMGQEVILRCVPISNHLYFYWYRQILGQKVEFLVSFYNNEISEKSEIFDDQFSVERPDGSNFTLKIRSTKLEDSAMYFCASSGGSYNEQFFGPGTRLTVL.

This clone was counted only a few times. The genes are TRBV2 and TRBJ1-2, with 9 bases aligning to TRBD1. The V and J ends lost 6 bases and 10 bases, in that order; junction bases with no gene match: 12. Germline CDR1 and CDR2: SNHLY and FYNNEI. There are 14 residues in the CDR3. The CDR3 DNA reads as TGTGCCAGCAGCGTGATACAGGGGGCGCAATCCTACACCTTC. Amino acids: CASSVIQGAQSYTF.

V and J are TRBV9 and TRBJ1-1; the D gene is possibly TRBD1 (6 bases). The germline CDR1 and CDR2 sequences are SGDLS and YYNGEE. Trimming cost V 3 bases and J 4 bases, with 16 bases left between them. CDR3 length: 15 amino acids. CDR3 sequence (DNA): TGTGCCAGCAGCGAGACAGGCTCCTTTCCCACTGAAGCTTTCTTT. Residues: CASSETGSFPTEAFF. The complete variable domain, with remaining parts taken from reference TRBV9 and TRBJ1-1, reads DSGVTQTPKHLITATGQRVTLRCSPRSGDLSVYWYQQSLDQGLQFLIQYYNGEERAKGNILERFSAQQFPDLHSELNLSSLELGDSALYFCASSETGSFPTEAFFGQGTRLTVV.

The chain recombines TRBV6-1 with TRBJ2-7; TRBD1 is a possible D gene (5 bases). Trimming stripped 0 bases from V and 6 bases from J, with 21 bases between. Per germline, CDR1 MNHNS and CDR2 SASEGT. The CDR3 consists of 17 residues. The CDR3 DNA reads as TGTGCCAGCAGTGAAGCGCTCCGCAGGGTAGCCAACGCCGAGCAGTACTTC. It codes for CASSEALRRVANAEQYF.

The sample holds a few counts of this clone. V and J are TRBV27 and TRBJ2-1, with D possibly matching TRBD1 (6 bases). CDR3 length: 15 amino acids. V lost 3 bases and J lost 4, with 13 bases in between. CDR1 and CDR2 from the germline V gene are MNHEY and SMNVEV (reference sequence). DNA for the CDR3: TGTGCCAGCAGTTTTACCGGACAGACTTACAATGAGCAGTTCTTC. Amino acid sequence: CASSFTGQTYNEQFF.

V is TRBV13 and J is TRBJ2-2; 9 nucleotides agree with TRBD2. This CDR3 spans 16 amino acids. The V gene's germline CDR1 is PRHDT and CDR2 FYEKMQ (reference sequence). The ends lost 2 bases at V and 7 bases at J; junction bases unmatched: 8. The CDR3 is CASSLRVAGANGELFF. The CDR3 DNA sequence: TGTGCCAGCAGCTTACGGGTAGCGGGAGCTAACGGGGAGCTGTTTTTT.

In this sample, this clone turned up a few times. The V and J genes are TRBV4-1 and TRBJ2-1; the D gene is possibly TRBD2 (5 bases). The CDR3 consists of 13 residues. CDR1 is MGHRA and CDR2 is YSYEKL in the germline V gene. V was clipped by 11 bases and J by 7 bases, with 18 bases between them. The CDR3 loop reads CAATGGLGNEQFF. DNA of the CDR3: TGCGCCGCCACTGGCGGGTTGGGGAATGAGCAGTTCTTC.

This clone was detected only once. The V gene is TRBV2, the J gene TRBJ2-5; TRBD2 is a possible D gene (5 bases). The CDR3 runs to 13 residues. Looked up from germline, CDR1 is SNHLY and CDR2 is FYNNEI. Trimming removed 4 bases from V and 5 bases from J, with 11 bases in between. The CDR3 loop is CASSGGLAETQYF. The DNA of the CDR3 is TGTGCCAGCAGTGGTGGACTTGCGGAGACCCAGTACTTC.

J is TRBJ2-2 and V is TRBV4-1, with 8 bases identical to TRBD2. Germline CDR1 and CDR2: MGHRA and YSYEKL. Trimming at V came to 1 base and at J to 4 bases, leaving 5 bases not matched to a gene. The CDR3 runs 16 residues. CDR3 sequence reads: CASSQVRGVATGELFF. CDR3 sequence (DNA): TGCGCCAGCAGCCAAGTGCGGGGGGTCGCCACCGGGGAGCTGTTTTTT.

As for this clone: A much larger clonotype is one base distant, so this may be a read error. J is TRBJ2-3 and V is TRBV2; D is unclear. The length of the CDR3 is 13 residues. V was shortened by 4 bases and J by 0 bases, with 5 bases between the two germline ends. The germline gives CDR1 SNHLY, CDR2 FYNNEI. In nucleotides, the CDR3 is TGTGCCAGCAGTGTTACTAGCACAGATACGCAGTATTTT. This codes for CASSVTSTDTQYF. Full variable domain (missing parts from reference TRBV2 and TRBJ2-3): EPEVTQTPSHQVTQMGQEVILRCVPISNHLYFYWYRQILGQKVEFLVSFYNNEISEKSEIFDDQFSVERPDGSNFTLKIRSTKLEDSAMYFCASSVTSTDTQYFGPGTRLTVL.

The chain recombines TRBV7-8 with TRBJ2-7, with 8 bases matching TRBD2. Germline V CDR1 and CDR2: SGHVS, FQNEAQ. This CDR3 spans 15 amino acids. The V segment lost 5 bases and the J segment 2 bases; nucleotides outside the gene matches: 8. CDR3 nucleotides: TGTGCCAGCAGCACCTCCACTAGCGGCGCCTACGAGCAGTACTTC. Translated: CASSTSTSGAYEQYF.

The rearrangement joins TRBV30 to TRBJ2-7; D unresolved. Deletions cut 0 bases from V and 3 bases from J, with 9 bases between. The V gene's germline CDR1 is GTSNPN and CDR2 SVGIG (reference sequence). The CDR3 is made up of 13 amino acids. The CDR3 DNA reads as TGTGCCTGGAGTGTACAGCTGATCTACGAGCAGTACTTC. Translating gives CAWSVQLIYEQYF.

This chain uses TRBV27 with TRBJ1-1; D is uncertain. The length of the CDR3 is 14 residues. Trimming stripped 5 bases from V and 0 bases from J, with 10 bases between. The V gene's germline CDR1 is MNHEY and CDR2 SMNVEV (reference sequence). The CDR3, as DNA: TGTGCCAGCAGTATAGACGGAGTGAACACTGAAGCTTTCTTT. Its translation: CASSIDGVNTEAFF.

This rearrangement joins TRBV10-3 to TRBJ2-5, with 7 bases aligning to TRBD2. Germline assignment: CDR1 ENHRY and CDR2 SYGVKD. V lost 11 bases, J lost 4 bases, and 10 bases stayed unmatched. This CDR3 spans 13 amino acids. CDR3 residues: CAVMSGAGETQYF. DNA of the CDR3: TGTGCCGTAATGAGCGGGGCGGGAGAGACCCAGTACTTC.

This clone was seen only once. J is TRBJ1-1 and V is TRBV7-2, with D perhaps matching TRBD1 (5 bases). V lost 0 bases and J lost 0, with 8 bases in between. This CDR3 is built from 15 residues. In germline, CDR1 is SGHTA, CDR2 FQGNSA. CDR3 sequence (DNA): TGTGCCAGCAGCTTAGCGGAGGGACTGAACACTGAAGCTTTCTTT. Translation gives CASSLAEGLNTEAFF.

J is TRBJ1-2 and V is TRBV27, with 9 bases that match TRBD1. The CDR3 runs to 13 residues. Losses at the gene ends were 2 bases for V and 5 bases for J; bases not matched to a gene: 0. The germline gives CDR1 MNHEY, CDR2 SMNVEV (reference sequence). This chain's CDR3 is CASSLGTGYGYTF. The CDR3 region has the DNA TGTGCCAGCAGTTTAGGGACAGGGTATGGCTACACCTTC.

This clone came up many times. The chain uses TRBV4-2 and TRBJ2-6, with D maybe TRBD1 (6 bases). Between the trimmed V and J ends, which lost 1 base and 4 bases, there was a span of 8 bases. Per the germline V gene, CDR1 is LGHNA and CDR2 is YNFKEQ. This CDR3 has 15 residues. The CDR3 protein is CASSQVDRGANVLTF. The CDR3 DNA reads as TGTGCCAGCAGCCAAGTCGACAGGGGGGCCAACGTCCTGACTTTC.

The chain joins TRBV19 to TRBJ1-5; D may be TRBD1 (6 bases). Germline-derived CDR1 and CDR2 are LNHDA and SQIVND (reference sequence). Trimming cost V 5 bases and J 3 bases, with 17 bases left between them. This CDR3 comprises 16 residues. The CDR3 spells CASSQGRWGPNQPQHF. CDR3 sequence (DNA): TGTGCCAGTAGTCAGGGCCGTTGGGGGCCCAATCAGCCCCAGCATTTT.